These 18 T cell receptor beta chains originate from one sample sequenced in a study of blood T cell repertoires in COVID-19 (dated by TCRdb to 2020 to 2021). The protocol used for the library was the immunoSEQ multiplex PCR assay. TCRdb stores this immuneACCESS table with in-frame sequences only. Part of the clones is absent; in the studies checked, under half of the shortfall reflects unresolved V genes, and no reason is known for the rest. A total of tens of thousands of clones appear in this sample, under 90% of them only once. The ten largest clones represent roughly 11% of the sample. The sequenced material came from peripheral blood. These TCRs come from an elderly man with COVID-19, enrolled during active disease.

This chain links TRBV27 with TRBJ2-3; 7 positions match TRBD1. Germline lookup yields CDR1 MNHEY and CDR2 SMNVEV (reference sequence). V trimming: 5 bases; J trimming: 6 bases; junction bases outside the gene matches: 8. The CDR3 is 14 residues long. In DNA form, the CDR3 reads TGTGCCAGCAGTAGACCGGGACAGCCCGATACGCAGTATTTT. As protein: CASSRPGQPDTQYF.

V and J are TRBV4-1 and TRBJ1-5; the D gene is possibly TRBD1 (5 bases). The CDR3 loop spans 16 amino acids. V was shortened by 0 bases and J by 7 bases, with 16 bases between the two germline ends. The V gene's germline CDR1 is MGHRA and CDR2 YSYEKL. CDR3 nucleotides: TGCGCCAGCAGCCAAGATCCCACAGGCCAAGGGCAGCCCCAGCATTTT. It codes for CASSQDPTGQGQPQHF.

The chain carries TRBV30 and TRBJ2-5; the match to TRBD2 covers 13 bases. CDR3 size: 16 residues. In germline, CDR1 is GTSNPN, CDR2 SVGIG (reference sequence). J was trimmed by 5 bases and V by 2 bases; bases with no gene match: 8. The CDR3 DNA is TGTGCCTGGAGTTACGGACTAGCGGGAGACGCGGAGACCCAGTACTTC. Its translation is CAWSYGLAGDAETQYF. Full variable domain (remainder filled in from reference TRBV30 and TRBJ2-5): SQTIHQWPATLVQPVGSPLSLECTVEGTSNPNLYWYRQAAGRGLQLLFYSVGIGQISSEVPQNLSASRPQDRQFILSSKKLLLSDSGFYLCAWSYGLAGDAETQYFGPGTRLLVL.

This clone showed up just once. The V and J genes are TRBV6-1 and TRBJ1-1; maybe TRBD1 (6 bases). CDR3 size: 15 residues. V was cut by 1 base and J by 5 bases, with 14 bases left in between. Germline values: CDR1 MNHNS, CDR2 SASEGT. CDR3 DNA: TGTGCCAGCAGTGAAGTGGGGGCCGCTGGGACTGAAGCTTTCTTT. Amino acids: CASSEVGAAGTEAFF.

This clone was seen more than once but under ten times. V is TRBV9 and J is TRBJ1-6; D is uncertain. Trimming removed 4 bases at V and 0 bases at J, with 8 bases between. The CDR3 spans 15 residues. Germline V lookup: CDR1 SGDLS, CDR2 YYNGEE. CDR3: CASSLRSSYNSPLHF. DNA for the CDR3: TGTGCCAGCAGCCTACGTAGCTCCTATAATTCACCCCTCCACTTT.

V is TRBV10-3 and J is TRBJ2-7, with 12 bases that match TRBD1. Germline trimming cut 8 bases from V and 4 bases from J; bases unmatched to any gene: 6. The CDR3 totals 14 residues. CDR1 is ENHRY, CDR2 SYGVKD, per germline. The CDR3 loop is CAISGTGGSYEQYF. The CDR3 region has the DNA TGTGCCATCTCCGGGACAGGGGGCTCTTACGAGCAGTACTTC.

This clone is a singleton in its sample. The CDR3 DNA reads as TGTGCCAGCAGCGTAGCTGGGGCAGAGAACACCGGGGAGCTGTTTTTT. It codes for CASSVAGAENTGELFF. The rearrangement joins TRBV9 to TRBJ2-2, with a tentative D call TRBD1 (5 bases). Germline CDR1 and CDR2: SGDLS and YYNGEE. This CDR3 spans 16 amino acids. The V end was cut by 0 bases, the J end by 1 base, with 10 bases between.

The chain employs TRBV12-3 or TRBV12-4 and TRBJ1-2; D remains unclear. Trimming pared 7 bases from V and 5 bases from J, leaving 11 bases between. CDR3 length: 12 residues. CDR3 region: CASTRTDYGYTF. In nucleotides, the CDR3 is TGTGCCAGCACCCGGACTGATTATGGCTACACCTTC.

A single count supports this clone. The chain employs TRBV7-8 and TRBJ2-1; D is perhaps TRBD2 (5 bases). Germline lookup yields CDR1 SGHVS and CDR2 FQNEAQ. V lost 1 base to trimming and J lost 8 bases, with 6 bases between them. The CDR3 extends over 12 amino acids. The CDR3 sequence: CASSLVGDEQFF. The CDR3 DNA reads TGTGCCAGCAGCTTAGTCGGGGATGAGCAGTTCTTC.

The rearrangement joins TRBV5-1 to TRBJ2-1, with TRBD1 matching over 8 bases. The trim removed 2 bases at V and 8 bases at J, leaving 6 bases unmatched. In germline, CDR1 is SGHRS, CDR2 YFSETQ. The CDR3 totals 14 residues. The CDR3 loop is CASSFRGLRDEQFF. Here the CDR3 DNA reads TGCGCCAGCAGCTTCAGGGGGCTTCGGGATGAGCAGTTCTTC. Full variable domain (rest looked up from reference TRBV5-1 and TRBJ2-1): KAGVTQTPRYLIKTRGQQVTLSCSPISGHRSVSWYQQTPGQGLQFLFEYFSETQRNKGNFPGRFSGRQFSNSRSEMNVSTLELGDSALYLCASSFRGLRDEQFFGPGTRLTVL.

This chain connects TRBV27 to TRBJ1-4; 8 bases are a match to TRBD1. The CDR3 is 17 amino acids. V shed 4 bases, J shed 8 bases, and the junction held 15 bases outside the gene matches. Germline V gene sequence: CDR1 MNHEY, CDR2 SMNVEV (reference sequence). The CDR3 DNA is TGTGCCAGCAGTTCCTACGGACAGGGTGGGTGGGGAGAAAAACTGTTTTTT. Its protein product is CASSSYGQGGWGEKLFF.

In DNA form, the CDR3 reads TGTGCCAGCAGCTCGGACAGGGGCTATGGCTACACCTTC. Protein: CASSSDRGYGYTF. The gene calls are TRBV7-3 and TRBJ1-2; TRBD1 matches 9 bases. V was pared by 4 bases and J by 4 bases, with 1 base of the junction left unmatched. The CDR3 length is 13 residues. Germline assignment: CDR1 SGHTA and CDR2 FQGTGA.

This clone was found once. The chain has TRBV28 and TRBJ1-5, with a possible D match to TRBD1 (5 bases). Germline V lookup: CDR1 MDHEN, CDR2 SYDVKM. Trimming cost V 5 bases and J 2 bases, with 13 bases left between them. CDR3 length: 15 amino acids. CDR3 DNA: TGTGCCAGCAGTCCGGGGGAGGAAGGCAATCAGCCCCAGCATTTT. Translation gives CASSPGEEGNQPQHF.

The rearrangement joins TRBV7-3 to TRBJ1-1; 10 nucleotides line up with TRBD1. With V trimmed by 3 bases and J by 4 bases, 5 bases remained unmatched. Germline V gene lookup returns CDR1 SGHTA and CDR2 FQGTGA. CDR3 length: 15 amino acids. The CDR3 nucleotides are TGTGCCAGCAGCTTTCAGGGACAGGGGAGCACTGAAGCTTTCTTT. As protein: CASSFQGQGSTEAFF.

There are a few counts of this clone. The V and J genes are TRBV11-2 and TRBJ1-6; no clear D. The CDR3 spans 16 residues. Germline loops: CDR1 SGHAT, CDR2 FQNNGV. V gave up 0 bases and J gave up 7 bases, with 13 bases separating them. The CDR3 DNA is TGTGCCAGCAGCTTAGACAGCGGGCACCAAAATTCACCCCTCCACTTT. As protein: CASSLDSGHQNSPLHF.

This chain links TRBV6-5 with TRBJ2-3; the D is unclear. CDR1 and CDR2 from the germline V gene are MNHEY and SVGAGI. The germline V and J ends were trimmed by 4 bases and 0 bases, with 11 bases remaining between them. The CDR3 extends over 15 amino acids. Written as DNA, the CDR3 is TGTGCCAGCAGTTTCGTTGCGTCAAGCACAGATACGCAGTATTTT. Translating gives CASSFVASSTDTQYF.

The J gene is TRBJ1-1, the V gene TRBV5-1, with D unresolved. The CDR3 totals 15 residues. V was shortened by 5 bases and J by 3 bases, with 17 bases between the two germline ends. Germline V gene data show CDR1 as SGHRS and CDR2 as YFSETQ. This chain's CDR3 is CASRARSTSDTEAFF. As DNA, the CDR3 is TGCGCCAGCAGGGCCAGGTCCACCTCGGACACTGAAGCTTTCTTT.

The rearrangement links TRBV15 to TRBJ2-2, with 8 bases that match TRBD2. This CDR3 contains 16 residues. In germline, CDR1 is LNHNV, CDR2 YYDKDF (reference sequence). With V trimmed by 5 bases and J by 2 bases, 7 bases remained unmatched. The CDR3 DNA reads TGTGCCACCAGCGCGAAGCGGGGGCGAAACACCGGGGAGCTGTTTTTT. It is translated as CATSAKRGRNTGELFF.